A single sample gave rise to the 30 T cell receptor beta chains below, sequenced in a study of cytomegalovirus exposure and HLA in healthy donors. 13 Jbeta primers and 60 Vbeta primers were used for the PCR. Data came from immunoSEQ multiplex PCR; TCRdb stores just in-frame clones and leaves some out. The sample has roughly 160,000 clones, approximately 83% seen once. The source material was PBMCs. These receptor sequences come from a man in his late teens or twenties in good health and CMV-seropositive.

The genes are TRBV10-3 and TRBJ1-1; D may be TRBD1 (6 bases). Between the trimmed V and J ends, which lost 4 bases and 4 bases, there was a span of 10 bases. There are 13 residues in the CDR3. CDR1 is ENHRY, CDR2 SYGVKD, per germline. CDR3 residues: CAISVQGPTEAFF. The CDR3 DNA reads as TGTGCCATCAGTGTTCAGGGGCCCACTGAAGCTTTCTTT.

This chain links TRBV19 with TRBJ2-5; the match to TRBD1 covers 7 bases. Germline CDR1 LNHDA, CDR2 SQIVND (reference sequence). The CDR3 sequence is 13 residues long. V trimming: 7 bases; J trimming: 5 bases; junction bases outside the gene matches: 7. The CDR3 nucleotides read TGTGCCAGTATAAAGGGGGCCGGGGAGACCCAGTACTTC. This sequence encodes CASIKGAGETQYF.

CDR3 protein: CASSRDTEAFF. CDR3 in DNA: TGTGCCAGCAGCAGGGACACTGAAGCTTTCTTT. This rearrangement joins TRBV6-5 to TRBJ1-1, with D perhaps matching TRBD1 (5 bases). Germline assignment: CDR1 MNHEY and CDR2 SVGAGI. Trimming pared 6 bases from V and 3 bases from J, leaving 5 bases between. The CDR3 runs to 11 residues.

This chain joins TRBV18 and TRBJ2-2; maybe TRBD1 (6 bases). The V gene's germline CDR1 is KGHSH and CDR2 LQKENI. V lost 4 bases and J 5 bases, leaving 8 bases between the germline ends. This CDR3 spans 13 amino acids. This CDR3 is CASSQQGTGELFF. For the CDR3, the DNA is TGTGCCAGCTCACAACAGGGAACCGGGGAGCTGTTTTTT.

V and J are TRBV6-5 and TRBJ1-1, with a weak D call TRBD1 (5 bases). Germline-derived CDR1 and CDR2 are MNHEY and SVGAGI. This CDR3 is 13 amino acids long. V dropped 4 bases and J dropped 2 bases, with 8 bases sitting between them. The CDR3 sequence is CASSSTVNTEAFF. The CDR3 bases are TGTGCCAGCAGTTCGACAGTAAACACTGAAGCTTTCTTT.

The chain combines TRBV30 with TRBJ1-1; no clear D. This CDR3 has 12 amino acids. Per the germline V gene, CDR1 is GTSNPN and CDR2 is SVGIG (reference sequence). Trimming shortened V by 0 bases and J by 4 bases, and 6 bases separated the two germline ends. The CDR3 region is CAWSVRFTEAFF. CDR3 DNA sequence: TGTGCCTGGAGTGTCCGGTTCACTGAAGCTTTCTTT.

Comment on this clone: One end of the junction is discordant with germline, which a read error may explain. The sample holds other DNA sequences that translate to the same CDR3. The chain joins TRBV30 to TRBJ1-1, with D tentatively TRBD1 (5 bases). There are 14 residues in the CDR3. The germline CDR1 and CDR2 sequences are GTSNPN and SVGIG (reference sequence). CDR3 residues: CAWSEETVDTEAFF. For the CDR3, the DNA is TGTGCCTGGAGCGAAGAGACAGTCGACACTGAGGCTTTCTTT.

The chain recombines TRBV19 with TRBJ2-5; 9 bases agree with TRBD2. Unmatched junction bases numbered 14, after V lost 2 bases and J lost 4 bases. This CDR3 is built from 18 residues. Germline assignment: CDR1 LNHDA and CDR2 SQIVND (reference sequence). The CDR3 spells CASSIMFTGSGGTETQYF. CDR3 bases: TGTGCCAGTAGTATAATGTTCACGGGTAGCGGGGGTACAGAGACCCAGTACTTC.

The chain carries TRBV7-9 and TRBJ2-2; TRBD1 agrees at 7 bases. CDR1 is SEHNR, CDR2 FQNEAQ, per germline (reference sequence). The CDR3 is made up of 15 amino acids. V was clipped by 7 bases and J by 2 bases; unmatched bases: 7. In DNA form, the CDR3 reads TGTGCCAGCACCTCGGACAGGACAAACACCGGGGAGCTGTTTTTT. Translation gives CASTSDRTNTGELFF.

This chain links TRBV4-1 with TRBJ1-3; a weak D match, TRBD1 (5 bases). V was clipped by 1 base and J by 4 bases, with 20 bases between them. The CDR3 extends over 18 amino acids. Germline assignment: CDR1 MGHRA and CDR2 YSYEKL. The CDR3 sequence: CASSQVGLRRPSGNTIYF. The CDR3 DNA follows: TGCGCCAGCAGCCAAGTGGGGCTCAGACGGCCCTCAGGAAACACCATATATTTT.

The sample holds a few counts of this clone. CDR3 bases: TGCGCCAGCAGCTTGCCGGGACAGGCTGAAGCTTTCTTT. This encodes CASSLPGQAEAFF. V gene TRBV5-1 combines with J gene TRBJ1-1; 8 nucleotides line up with TRBD1. This CDR3 has 13 residues. V gave up 1 base and J gave up 6 bases; unmatched junction bases: 2. Germline V CDR1 and CDR2: SGHRS, YFSETQ.

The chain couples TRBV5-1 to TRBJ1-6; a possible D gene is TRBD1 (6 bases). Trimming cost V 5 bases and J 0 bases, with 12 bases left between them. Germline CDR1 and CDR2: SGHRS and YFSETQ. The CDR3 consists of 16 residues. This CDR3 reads CASRGRGDSYNSPLHF. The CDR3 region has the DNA TGCGCCAGCAGGGGGAGGGGGGACTCCTATAATTCACCCCTCCACTTT.

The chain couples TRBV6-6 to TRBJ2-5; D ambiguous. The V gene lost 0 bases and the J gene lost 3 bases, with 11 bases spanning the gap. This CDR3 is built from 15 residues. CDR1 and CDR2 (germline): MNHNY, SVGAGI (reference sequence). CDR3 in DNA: TGTGCCAGCAGTTACTCGATGAACTCCGAAGAGACCCAGTACTTC. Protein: CASSYSMNSEETQYF.

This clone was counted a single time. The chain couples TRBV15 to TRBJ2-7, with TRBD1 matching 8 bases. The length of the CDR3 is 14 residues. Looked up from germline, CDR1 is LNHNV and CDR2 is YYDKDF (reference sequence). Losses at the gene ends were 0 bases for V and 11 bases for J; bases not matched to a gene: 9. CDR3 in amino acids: CATSRDPGGESKYF. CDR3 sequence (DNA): TGTGCCACCAGCAGAGACCCAGGGGGCGAGTCGAAGTACTTC.

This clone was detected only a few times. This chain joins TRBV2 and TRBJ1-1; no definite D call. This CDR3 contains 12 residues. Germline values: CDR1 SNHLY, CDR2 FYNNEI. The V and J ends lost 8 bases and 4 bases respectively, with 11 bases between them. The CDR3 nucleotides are TGTGCCAGCGCCTACGTTCCCACTGAAGCTTTCTTT. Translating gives CASAYVPTEAFF.

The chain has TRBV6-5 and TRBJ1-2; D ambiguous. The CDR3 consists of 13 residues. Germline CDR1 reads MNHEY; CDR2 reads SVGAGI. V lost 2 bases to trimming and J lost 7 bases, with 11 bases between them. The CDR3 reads CASSYPGSGGYTF. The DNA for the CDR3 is TGTGCCAGCAGTTACCCCGGATCGGGTGGCTACACCTTC.

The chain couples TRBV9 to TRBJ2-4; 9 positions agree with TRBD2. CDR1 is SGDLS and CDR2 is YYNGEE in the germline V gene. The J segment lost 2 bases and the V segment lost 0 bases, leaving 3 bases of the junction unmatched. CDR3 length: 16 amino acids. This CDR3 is CASSVAASGTKNIQYF. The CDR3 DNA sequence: TGTGCCAGCAGCGTAGCGGCTAGCGGGACCAAAAACATTCAGTACTTC.

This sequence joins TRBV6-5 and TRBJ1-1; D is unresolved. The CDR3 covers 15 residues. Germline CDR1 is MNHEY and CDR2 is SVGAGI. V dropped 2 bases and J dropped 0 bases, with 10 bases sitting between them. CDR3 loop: CASSYAGIMNTEAFF. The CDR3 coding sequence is TGTGCCAGCAGTTACGCGGGGATCATGAACACTGAAGCTTTCTTT.

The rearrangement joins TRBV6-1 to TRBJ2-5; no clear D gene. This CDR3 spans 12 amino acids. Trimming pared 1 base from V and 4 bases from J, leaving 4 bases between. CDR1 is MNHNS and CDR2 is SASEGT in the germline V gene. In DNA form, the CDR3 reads TGTGCCAGCAGTGAAGTCGTAGAGACCCAGTACTTC. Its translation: CASSEVVETQYF.

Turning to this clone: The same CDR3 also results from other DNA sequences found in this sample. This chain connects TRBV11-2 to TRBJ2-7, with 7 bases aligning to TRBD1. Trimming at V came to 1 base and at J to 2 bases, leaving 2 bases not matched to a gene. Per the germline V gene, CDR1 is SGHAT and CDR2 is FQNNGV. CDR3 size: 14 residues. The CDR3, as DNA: TGTGCCAGCAGCTTAGGACAGGGAGCCTACGAGCAGTACTTC. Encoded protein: CASSLGQGAYEQYF.

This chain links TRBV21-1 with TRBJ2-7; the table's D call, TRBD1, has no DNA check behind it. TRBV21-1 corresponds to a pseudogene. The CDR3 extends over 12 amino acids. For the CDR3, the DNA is TGTGCCAGCAGCATTGACAGGGCCGAGCAGTACTTC. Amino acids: CASSIDRAEQYF.

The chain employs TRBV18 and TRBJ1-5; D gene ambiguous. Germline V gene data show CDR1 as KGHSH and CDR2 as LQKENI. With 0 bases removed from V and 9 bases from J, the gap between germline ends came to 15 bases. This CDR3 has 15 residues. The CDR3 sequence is CASSPPLWAGWPQHF. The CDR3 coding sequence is TGTGCCAGCTCACCACCTCTCTGGGCTGGCTGGCCCCAGCATTTT.

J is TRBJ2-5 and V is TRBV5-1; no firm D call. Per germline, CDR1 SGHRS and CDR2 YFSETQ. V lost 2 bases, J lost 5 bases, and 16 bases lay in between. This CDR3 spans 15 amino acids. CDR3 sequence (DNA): TGCGCCAGCAGCTTTCTCGGTCAGGTTGCTGAGACCCAGTACTTC. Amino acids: CASSFLGQVAETQYF. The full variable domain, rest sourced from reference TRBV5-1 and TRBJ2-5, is KAGVTQTPRYLIKTRGQQVTLSCSPISGHRSVSWYQQTPGQGLQFLFEYFSETQRNKGNFPGRFSGRQFSNSRSEMNVSTLELGDSALYLCASSFLGQVAETQYFGPGTRLLVL.

The CDR3 loop reads CASSQQGYGYTF. The DNA of the CDR3 is TGCGCCAGCAGCCAGCAGGGCTATGGCTACACCTTC. The rearrangement joins TRBV4-1 to TRBJ1-2; TRBD1 might be the D (5 bases). The V and J ends lost 3 bases and 4 bases respectively, with 6 bases between them. The CDR3 spans 12 residues. The germline V gene encodes CDR1 MGHRA and CDR2 YSYEKL.

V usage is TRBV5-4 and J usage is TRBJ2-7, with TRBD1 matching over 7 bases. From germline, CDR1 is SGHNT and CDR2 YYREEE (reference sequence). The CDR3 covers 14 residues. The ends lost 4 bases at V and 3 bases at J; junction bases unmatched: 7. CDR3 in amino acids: CASSQSGTDYEQYF. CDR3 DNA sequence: TGTGCCAGCAGCCAGTCCGGGACAGACTACGAGCAGTACTTC.

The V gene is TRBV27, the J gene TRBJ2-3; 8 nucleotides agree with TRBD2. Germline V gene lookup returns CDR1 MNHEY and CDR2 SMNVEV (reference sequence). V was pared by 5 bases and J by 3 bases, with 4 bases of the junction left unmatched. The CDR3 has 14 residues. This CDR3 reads CASSRGGRTDTQYF. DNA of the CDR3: TGTGCCAGCAGTCGGGGGGGCAGGACAGATACGCAGTATTTT.

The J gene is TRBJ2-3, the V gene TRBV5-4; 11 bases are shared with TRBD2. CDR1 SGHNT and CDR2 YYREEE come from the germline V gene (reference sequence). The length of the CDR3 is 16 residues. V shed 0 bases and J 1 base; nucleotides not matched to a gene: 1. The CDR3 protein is CASSLELAGGTDTQYF. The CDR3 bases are TGTGCCAGCAGCTTGGAACTAGCGGGGGGCACAGATACGCAGTATTTT.

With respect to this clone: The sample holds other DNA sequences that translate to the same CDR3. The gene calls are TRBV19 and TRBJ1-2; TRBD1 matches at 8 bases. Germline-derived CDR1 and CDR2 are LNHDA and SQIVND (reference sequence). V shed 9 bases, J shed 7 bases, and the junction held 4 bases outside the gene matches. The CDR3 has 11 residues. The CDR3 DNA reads TGTGCCAGCCGAACAGGGGGTGGCTACACCTTC. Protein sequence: CASRTGGGYTF.

The CDR3 nucleotides read TGCGCCAGCAGCCCTCCGGGACAGGGCCGCAATCAGCCCCAGCATTTT. Protein: CASSPPGQGRNQPQHF. This chain connects TRBV4-1 to TRBJ1-5, with 9 bases lining up with TRBD1. The germline CDR1 and CDR2 sequences are MGHRA and YSYEKL. CDR3 length equals 16 residues. J was trimmed by 2 bases and V by 4 bases; bases with no gene match: 6.

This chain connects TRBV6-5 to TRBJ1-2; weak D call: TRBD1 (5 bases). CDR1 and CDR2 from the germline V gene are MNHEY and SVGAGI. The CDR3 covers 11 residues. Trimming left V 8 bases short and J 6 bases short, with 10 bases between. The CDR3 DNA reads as TGTGCCAGCGGGCGGGGGAATGGCTACACCTTC. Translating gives CASGRGNGYTF.